The 6 T cell receptor beta chains below were found in one sample sequenced in a study of blood T cell repertoires in COVID-19. Profiling relied on immunoSEQ multiplex PCR, and the TCRdb table lists in-frame clones only, not all of them. The table records 450,000 or so clones, 70% to 90% of them present only once. The sample taken for sequencing was peripheral blood. Receptors originate from a man younger than 30 with COVID-19, enrolled during active disease.

The chain couples TRBV7-9 to TRBJ2-5, with D unresolved. Deletions cut 5 bases from V and 5 bases from J, with 12 bases between. The CDR3 loop spans 13 amino acids. CDR1 and CDR2 (germline): SEHNR, FQNEAQ (reference sequence). DNA for the CDR3: TGTGCCAGCAGCCTTGAGATTCCGGAGACCCAGTACTTC. As protein: CASSLEIPETQYF. The whole variable domain, filled in from reference TRBV7-9 and TRBJ2-5, reads DTGVSQNPRHKITKRGQNVTFRCDPISEHNRLYWYRQTLGQGPEFLTYFQNEAQLEKSRLLSDRFSAERPKGSFSTLEIQRTEQGDSAMYLCASSLEIPETQYFGPGTRLLVL.

The gene calls are TRBV29-1 and TRBJ2-7, with 11 bases lining up with TRBD2. The CDR3 loop spans 14 amino acids. Trimming cost V 4 bases and J 3 bases; bases outside gene matches: 5. Per germline, CDR1 SQVTM and CDR2 ANQGSEA. The CDR3 DNA follows: TGCAGCGTTGTCTTCGGGACTAGCGGCTACGAGCAGTACTTC. It codes for CSVVFGTSGYEQYF.

For this clone: One junction end does not reproduce the germline sequence, and a read error may be involved. The rearrangement uses TRBV5-1 and TRBJ2-6; tentatively, D is TRBD2 (6 bases). Germline CDR1 is SGHRS and CDR2 is YFSETQ. CDR3 length: 15 amino acids. The CDR3 sequence is CASSLVGTGVNVLTF. The CDR3 DNA sequence: TGCGCCAGCAGCTTGGTAGGGACTGGGGTCAACGTCCTGACTTTC.

V usage is TRBV14 and J usage is TRBJ1-2; TRBD1 might be the D (5 bases). The CDR3 runs 13 residues. CDR1 is SGHDN and CDR2 is FVKESK in the germline V gene. Trimming shortened V by 6 bases and J by 5 bases, and 13 bases separated the two germline ends. For the CDR3, the DNA is TGTGCCAGCAGTCGACAGCCTTCTTATGGCTACACCTTC. This gives the protein CASSRQPSYGYTF.

This clone is a singleton in its sample. This sequence joins TRBV21-1 and TRBJ2-7; the table's TRBD2 call for D was not verified on the DNA. TRBV21-1 is labeled a pseudogene. The CDR3 covers 14 residues. The CDR3, as DNA: TGTGCCAGCAGCGCGACACTGACTAGATACGAGCAGTACTTC. Protein product: CASSATLTRYEQYF.

The rearrangement uses TRBV7-8 and TRBJ2-1; maybe TRBD2 (6 bases). Between the trimmed V and J ends, which lost 9 bases and 9 bases, there was a span of 21 bases. Germline values: CDR1 SGHVS, CDR2 FQNEAQ. The CDR3 has 14 residues. The CDR3: CASSARETRREQFF. As DNA, the CDR3 is TGTGCCAGTTCCGCCCGGGAGACGAGACGTGAGCAGTTCTTC.